Listed here are 18 T cell receptor beta chains from one sample, sequenced in a study of molecular identifiers for immune sequencing clone quantification. Via MiXCR, TCRdb re-called the PCR reads, giving one row per CDR3 protein. Counted here are hundreds of thousands of distinct CDR3 sequences, about 20% occurring once; the ten biggest clones make up around 0.86%. The sample comprised naive CD8+ T cells from blood, with Jurkat cell RNA spiked in. Subset meaning: FACS-sorted CD8+CD4-CCR7+CD45RA+ naive T cells. The receptors stem from a human donor in good health. Some libraries in this study had Jurkat cell RNA spiked in.

Turning to this clonotype: The junction departs from germline at one end; a sequencing error may be responsible. The chain is built from TRBV28 and TRBJ2-2; 11 bases fit TRBD1. The CDR3 runs to 16 residues. Germline V gene lookup returns CDR1 MDHEN and CDR2 SYDVKM. The CDR3 DNA reads TGTGCCAGCAGTTCTCCGGGACAGGGGGGCACCGGGGAGCCGTTTTTT. Translation: CASSSPGQGGTGEPFF.

This clonotype was seen repeatedly, ten times or more. This chain joins TRBV30 and TRBJ2-3, with no clear D. There are 11 residues in the CDR3. The germline CDR1 and CDR2 sequences are GTSNPN and SVGIG (reference sequence). V lost 5 bases and J lost 2, with 5 bases in between. The CDR3 is CAWGPTDTQYF. As DNA, the CDR3 is TGTGCCTGGGGCCCCACAGATACGCAGTATTTT. Full variable domain (rest looked up from reference TRBV30 and TRBJ2-3): SQTIHQWPATLVQPVGSPLSLECTVEGTSNPNLYWYRQAAGRGLQLLFYSVGIGQISSEVPQNLSASRPQDRQFILSSKKLLLSDSGFYLCAWGPTDTQYFGPGTRLTVL.

This clonotype was seen repeatedly, ten times or more. The chain employs TRBV6-5 and TRBJ2-6; no clear D. The germline V gene encodes CDR1 MNHEY and CDR2 SVGAGI. Trimming stripped 6 bases from V and 0 bases from J, with 15 bases between. The CDR3 has 17 amino acids. CDR3: CASSPQSFLSGANVLTF. CDR3 coding DNA: TGTGCCAGCAGCCCGCAGAGCTTTCTCTCTGGGGCCAACGTCCTGACTTTC.

This clonotype was observed many times. The chain couples TRBV7-2 to TRBJ2-7; D is unclear. Trimming cost V 1 base and J 0 bases, with 10 bases left between them. The CDR3 is 15 residues long. Germline CDR1 is SGHTA and CDR2 is FQGNSA. The CDR3 sequence is CASSLGDWSSYEQYF. CDR3 DNA sequence: TGTGCCAGCAGCTTAGGTGACTGGAGCTCCTACGAGCAGTACTTC.

A remark on this clonotype: A read error may be the cause here, since a much bigger clone is one base away. The CDR3 DNA follows: TGTGCCGGGGGACAGGGAGGCGAGCAGTCCTTC. Encoded protein: CAGGQGGEQSF. This chain uses TRBV30 with TRBJ2-1, with 9 bases matching TRBD1. Germline CDR1 and CDR2: GTSNPN and SVGIG (reference sequence). The CDR3 extends over 11 amino acids.

In its sample, this clonotype was seen many times. The chain links TRBV21-1 to TRBJ2-3; the table calls TRBD2, which could not be checked here. TRBV21-1 is classified as a pseudogene. The CDR3 is 18 amino acids. The CDR3: CASSSRGCGSGGTDTQYF. CDR3 in DNA: TGTGCCAGCAGCTCGAGAGGTTGCGGGAGTGGTGGCACAGATACGCAGTATTTT.

This clonotype was observed a few times. The rearrangement joins TRBV4-3 to TRBJ2-7, with 8 nucleotides matching TRBD1. The germline CDR1 and CDR2 sequences are LGHNA and YSLEER. The CDR3 spans 16 residues. J was trimmed by 2 bases and V by 0 bases; bases with no gene match: 6. The CDR3 coding sequence is TGCGCCAGCAGCCAAGATCGGGACAGGCTCCCCTACGAGCAGTACTTC. As protein: CASSQDRDRLPYEQYF.

This clonotype showed up just a few times. V is TRBV7-9 and J is TRBJ2-1; 7 nucleotides agree with TRBD2. The trim removed 4 bases at V and 8 bases at J, leaving 14 bases unmatched. This CDR3 is 16 amino acids long. Germline lookup yields CDR1 SEHNR and CDR2 FQNEAQ (reference sequence). In DNA form, the CDR3 reads TGTGCCAGCAGCTACCTGGGGGGGACGGAGGTGGATGAGCAGTTCTTC. Translation: CASSYLGGTEVDEQFF.

This clonotype appeared many times. V is TRBV24-1 and J is TRBJ2-7, with TRBD1 matching 8 bases. The CDR3 has 11 amino acids. Germline trimming cut 4 bases from V and 9 bases from J; bases unmatched to any gene: 1. CDR1 and CDR2 (germline): KGHDR, SFDVKD. CDR3 coding DNA: TGTGCCACCAGTGACGGGACAGGGCAGTACTTC. This encodes CATSDGTGQYF.

The genes are TRBV4-3 and TRBJ1-6; D is uncertain. The germline V and J ends were trimmed by 1 base and 11 bases, with 21 bases remaining between them. Germline V gene lookup returns CDR1 LGHNA and CDR2 YSLEER. This CDR3 is 17 amino acids long. The CDR3 sequence: CASSQAATSSYSTPLHF. For the CDR3, the DNA is TGCGCCAGCAGCCAAGCGGCCACCAGCTCCTATAGTACACCCCTCCACTTT.

Notes on this clonotype: It may be a read error: a sequence one base away is much more abundant. The CDR3 carries no conserved terminal phenylalanine or tryptophan, so it likely arises from a read error. This chain joins TRBV4-3 and TRBJ2-3; TRBD2 aligns across 9 bases. With V trimmed by 0 bases and J by 2 bases, 3 bases remained unmatched. Germline loops: CDR1 LGHNA, CDR2 YSLEER. This CDR3 is 16 amino acids long. CDR3 sequence reads: CASSQEAGGTTDTQYS. CDR3 sequence (DNA): TGCGCCAGCAGCCAAGAAGCGGGAGGTACCACAGATACGCAGTATTCT.

V is TRBV29-1 and J is TRBJ2-1; no reliable D call. Trimming removed 2 bases at V and 0 bases at J, with 11 bases between. The CDR3 spans 15 residues. Germline V gene sequence: CDR1 SQVTM, CDR2 ANQGSEA. In DNA, the CDR3 is TGCAGCGTTGAATGGGTCGGCAACTCCTACAATGAGCAGTTCTTC. This codes for CSVEWVGNSYNEQFF.

The J gene is TRBJ1-2, the V gene TRBV2; no firm D call. This CDR3 is built from 13 residues. Germline CDR1 is SNHLY and CDR2 is FYNNEI. V was clipped by 7 bases and J by 3 bases, with 12 bases between them. The CDR3 region has the DNA TGTGCCAGCACCGAAGGTTGGGACTATGGCTACACCTTC. Its protein is CASTEGWDYGYTF.

Ten or more counts support this clonotype. The chain has TRBV9 and TRBJ1-1; D gene uncertain. V gave up 1 base and J gave up 0 bases, with 7 bases separating them. Germline lookup yields CDR1 SGDLS and CDR2 YYNGEE. The CDR3 extends over 14 amino acids. Here the CDR3 reads CASSVSSMNTEAFF. In DNA form, the CDR3 reads TGTGCCAGCAGCGTATCCTCAATGAACACTGAAGCTTTCTTT.

Concerning this clonotype: One junction end disagrees with the germline gene, perhaps due to a read error. The V gene is TRBV7-2, the J gene TRBJ2-7; the match to TRBD1 covers 9 bases. Germline V lookup: CDR1 SGHTA, CDR2 FQGNSA. CDR3 length: 15 residues. The CDR3 coding sequence is TGTGCCAGCAGCTTCGCCGGGACAGGGACCTACGGGCAGTACTTC. Translating it yields CASSFAGTGTYGQYF.

At least ten counts were recorded for this clonotype. The chain links TRBV2 to TRBJ1-1, with 12 bases identical to TRBD1. The CDR3 runs 17 residues. The V and J ends lost 0 bases and 5 bases, in that order; junction bases with no gene match: 7. The germline V gene encodes CDR1 SNHLY and CDR2 FYNNEI. As DNA, the CDR3 is TGTGCCAGCAGTGAAGCGTTCCCGGGACAGGGGGCGACTGAAGCTTTCTTT. Encoded protein: CASSEAFPGQGATEAFF. Filled out from reference TRBV2 and TRBJ1-1, the complete variable domain reads EPEVTQTPSHQVTQMGQEVILRCVPISNHLYFYWYRQILGQKVEFLVSFYNNEISEKSEIFDDQFSVERPDGSNFTLKIRSTKLEDSAMYFCASSEAFPGQGATEAFFGQGTRLTVV.

Points on this clonotype: With a much larger clone just one base away, this may be a read error. The CDR3 sequence is CASSLDLGGGPAGELLF. The CDR3 DNA is TGTGCCAGCAGTTTAGACCTTGGCGGGGGTCCCGCCGGGGAGCTGCTTTTT. The rearrangement uses TRBV12-3 or TRBV12-4 and TRBJ2-2; 7 bases fit TRBD2. The CDR3 is 17 residues long.

Worth noting for this clonotype: A much larger clonotype is one base distant, so this may be a read error. The CDR3 spells CAWSVISGSYYEQHF. CDR3 in DNA: TGTGCCTGGAGTGTAATTAGCGGGAGCTACTACGAGCAGCACTTC. The rearrangement joins TRBV30 to TRBJ2-7; 9 bases line up with TRBD2. The CDR3 spans 15 residues. Germline V lookup: CDR1 GTSNPN, CDR2 SVGIG (reference sequence).